The entry below describes one TCR beta chain. This sample is drawn from a study of blood T cell repertoires in COVID-19. The repertoire was sequenced with immunoSEQ multiplex PCR; TCRdb's copy has only in-frame clones and lacks some. The sample has 200,000 to 250,000 clones; 80% to 90% are singletons. The receptor comes from a woman in her twenties or thirties with acute COVID-19. The specimen sequenced was PBMCs or T cells enriched from blood (not recorded which).

This chain's CDR3 is CASRSLAAAYEQYF. CDR3 DNA sequence: TGTGCCAGCAGATCACTAGCGGCTGCCTACGAGCAGTACTTC. The V and J genes are TRBV6-5 and TRBJ2-7; 8 bases agree with TRBD2. V was clipped by 6 bases and J by 2 bases; unmatched bases: 6. Germline V gene sequence: CDR1 MNHEY, CDR2 SVGAGI. The CDR3 extends over 14 amino acids.